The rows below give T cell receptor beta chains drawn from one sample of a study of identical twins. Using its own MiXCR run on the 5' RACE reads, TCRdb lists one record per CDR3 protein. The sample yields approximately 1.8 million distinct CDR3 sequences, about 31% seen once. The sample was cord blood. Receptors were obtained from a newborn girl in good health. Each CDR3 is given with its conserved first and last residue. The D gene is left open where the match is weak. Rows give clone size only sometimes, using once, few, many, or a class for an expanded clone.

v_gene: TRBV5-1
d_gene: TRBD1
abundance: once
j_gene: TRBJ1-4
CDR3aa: CASSFRGTGEKLFF
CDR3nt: TGCGCCAGCAGCTTCCGCGGGACAGGTGAAAAACTGTTTTTT

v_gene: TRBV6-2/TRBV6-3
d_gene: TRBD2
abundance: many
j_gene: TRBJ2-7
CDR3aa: CASSSGLAVYEQYF
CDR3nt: TGTGCCAGCAGTTCCGGACTAGCGGTCTACGAGCAGTACTTC

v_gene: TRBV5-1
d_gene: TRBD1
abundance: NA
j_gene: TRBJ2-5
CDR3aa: CASSFQGDNEQYF
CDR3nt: TGCGCCAGCAGCTTCCAGGGGGACAATGAGCAGTACTTC

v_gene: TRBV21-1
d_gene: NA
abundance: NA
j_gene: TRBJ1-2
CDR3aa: CASSKYGSAANYGYTF
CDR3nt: TGTGCCAGCAGCAAATACGGCTCGGCAGCTAACTATGGCTACACCTTC

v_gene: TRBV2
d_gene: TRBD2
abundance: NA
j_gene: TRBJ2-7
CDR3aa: CASSEREGSYEQYF
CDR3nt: TGTGCCAGCAGTGAACGGGAGGGCTCCTACGAGCAGTACTTC

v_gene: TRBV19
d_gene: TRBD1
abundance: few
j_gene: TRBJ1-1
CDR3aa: CATRQGGTEAFF
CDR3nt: TGTGCCACCCGACAGGGAGGTACTGAAGCTTTCTTT

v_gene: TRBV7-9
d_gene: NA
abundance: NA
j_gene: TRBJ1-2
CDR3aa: CASSSGSGLLDGYTF
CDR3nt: TGTGCCAGCAGCTCCGGGTCAGGCCTGCTCGATGGCTACACCTTC

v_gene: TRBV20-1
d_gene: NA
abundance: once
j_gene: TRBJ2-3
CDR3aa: CSATQGGDGTQYF
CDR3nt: TGCAGTGCTACCCAGGGGGGAGATGGTACGCAGTATTTT

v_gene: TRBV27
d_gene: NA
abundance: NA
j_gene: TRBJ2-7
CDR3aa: CATARRVLYEQYF
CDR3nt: TGTGCCACCGCGAGAAGGGTGCTGTACGAGCAGTACTTC

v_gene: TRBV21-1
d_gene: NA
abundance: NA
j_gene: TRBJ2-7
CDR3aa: CASRGQRYEQYF
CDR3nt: TGTGCCAGCAGGGGACAAAGGTACGAGCAGTACTTC

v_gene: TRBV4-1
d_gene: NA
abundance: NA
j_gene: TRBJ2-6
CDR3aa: CASRPILNGGLSGANVLTF
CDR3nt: TGCGCCAGCAGACCAATACTCAACGGGGGGCTCTCTGGGGCCAACGTCCTGACTTTC

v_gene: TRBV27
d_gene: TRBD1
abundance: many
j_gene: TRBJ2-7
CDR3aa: CASSLSGQGASYEQYF
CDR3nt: TGTGCCAGCAGTTTATCCGGACAGGGGGCATCCTACGAGCAGTACTTC

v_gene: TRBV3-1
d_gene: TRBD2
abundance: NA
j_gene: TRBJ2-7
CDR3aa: CASSQSPVAGGSYEQYF
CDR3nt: TGTGCCAGCAGCCAAAGCCCCGTCGCGGGGGGCTCCTACGAGCAGTACTTC

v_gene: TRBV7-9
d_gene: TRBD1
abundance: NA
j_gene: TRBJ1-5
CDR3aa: CASSLGARDSRNQPQHF
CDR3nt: TGTGCCAGCAGCTTAGGTGCCCGGGACAGTAGAAATCAGCCCCAGCATTTT

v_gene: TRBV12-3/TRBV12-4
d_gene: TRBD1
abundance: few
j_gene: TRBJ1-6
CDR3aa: CASSFRTGDSPLHF
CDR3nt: TGTGCCAGCAGTTTTAGGACAGGGGATTCACCCCTCCACTTT

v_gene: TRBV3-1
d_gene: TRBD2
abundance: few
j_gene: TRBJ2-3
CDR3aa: CASSQDGLAGGLIDTQYF
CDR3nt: TGTGCCAGCAGCCAAGATGGGCTAGCGGGGGGCCTCATAGATACGCAGTATTTT